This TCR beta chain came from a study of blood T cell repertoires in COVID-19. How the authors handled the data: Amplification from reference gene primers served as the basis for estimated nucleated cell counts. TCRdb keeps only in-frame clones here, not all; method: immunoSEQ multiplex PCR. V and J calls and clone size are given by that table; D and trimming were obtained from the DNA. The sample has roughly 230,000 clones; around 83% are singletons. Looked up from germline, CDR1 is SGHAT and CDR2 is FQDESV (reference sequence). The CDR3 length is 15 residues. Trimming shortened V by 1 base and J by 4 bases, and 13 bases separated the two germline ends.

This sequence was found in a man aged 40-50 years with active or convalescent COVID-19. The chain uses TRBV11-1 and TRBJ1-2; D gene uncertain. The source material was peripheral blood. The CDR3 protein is CASSLGPESFYGYTF. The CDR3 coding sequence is TGTGCCAGCAGCTTAGGCCCTGAGAGTTTCTATGGCTACACCTTC.